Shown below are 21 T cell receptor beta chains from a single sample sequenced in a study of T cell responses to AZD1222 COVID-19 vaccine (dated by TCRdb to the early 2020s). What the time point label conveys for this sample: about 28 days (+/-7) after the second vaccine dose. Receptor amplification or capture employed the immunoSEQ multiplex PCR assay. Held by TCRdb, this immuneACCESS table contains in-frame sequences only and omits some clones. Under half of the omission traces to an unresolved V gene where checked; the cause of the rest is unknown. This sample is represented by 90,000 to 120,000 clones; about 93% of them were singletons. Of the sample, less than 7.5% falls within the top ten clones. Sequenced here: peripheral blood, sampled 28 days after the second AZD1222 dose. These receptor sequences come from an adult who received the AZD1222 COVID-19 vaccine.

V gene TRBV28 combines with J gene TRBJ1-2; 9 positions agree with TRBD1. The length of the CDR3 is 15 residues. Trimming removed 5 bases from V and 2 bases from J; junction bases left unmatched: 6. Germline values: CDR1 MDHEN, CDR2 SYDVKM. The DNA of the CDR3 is TGTGCCAGCAGTCTCCGGGACAGGGCAAACTATGGCTACACCTTC. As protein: CASSLRDRANYGYTF.

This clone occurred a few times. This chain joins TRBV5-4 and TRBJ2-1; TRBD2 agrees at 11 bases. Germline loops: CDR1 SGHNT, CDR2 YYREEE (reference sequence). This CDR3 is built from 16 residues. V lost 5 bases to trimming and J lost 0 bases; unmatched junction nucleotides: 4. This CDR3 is CASRTSGAASYNEQFF. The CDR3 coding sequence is TGTGCCAGCAGGACTAGCGGGGCTGCCTCCTACAATGAGCAGTTCTTC.

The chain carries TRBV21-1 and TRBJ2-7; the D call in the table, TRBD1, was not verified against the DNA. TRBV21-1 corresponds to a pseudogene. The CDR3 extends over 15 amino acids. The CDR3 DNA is TGTGCCAGCAGCGATGGACAGGGACGCTCCTACGAGCAGTACTTC. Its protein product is CASSDGQGRSYEQYF.

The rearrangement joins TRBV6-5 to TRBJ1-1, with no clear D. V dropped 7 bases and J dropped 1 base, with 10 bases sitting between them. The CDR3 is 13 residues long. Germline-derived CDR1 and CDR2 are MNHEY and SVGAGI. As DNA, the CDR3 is TGTGCCAGCAACGTACCAGGGAACACTGAAGCTTTCTTT. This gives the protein CASNVPGNTEAFF.

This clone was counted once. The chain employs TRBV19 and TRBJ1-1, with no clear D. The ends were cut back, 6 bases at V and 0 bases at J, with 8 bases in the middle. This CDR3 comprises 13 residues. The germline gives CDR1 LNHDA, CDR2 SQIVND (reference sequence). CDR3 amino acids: CASRDGVNTEAFF. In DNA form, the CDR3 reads TGTGCCAGTAGGGACGGTGTGAACACTGAAGCTTTCTTT.

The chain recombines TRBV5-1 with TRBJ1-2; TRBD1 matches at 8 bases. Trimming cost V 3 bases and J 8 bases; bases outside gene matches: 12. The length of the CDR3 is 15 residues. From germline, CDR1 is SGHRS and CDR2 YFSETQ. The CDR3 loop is CASSSDRASSWGYTF. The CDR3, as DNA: TGCGCCAGCAGCTCGGACAGGGCTAGTTCGTGGGGCTACACCTTC.

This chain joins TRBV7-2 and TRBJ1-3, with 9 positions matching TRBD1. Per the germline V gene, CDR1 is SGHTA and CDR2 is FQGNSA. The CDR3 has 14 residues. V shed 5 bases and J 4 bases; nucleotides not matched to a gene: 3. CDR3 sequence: CASSQDRGGNTIYF. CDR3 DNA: TGTGCCAGCAGCCAAGACAGGGGGGGAAACACCATATATTTT.

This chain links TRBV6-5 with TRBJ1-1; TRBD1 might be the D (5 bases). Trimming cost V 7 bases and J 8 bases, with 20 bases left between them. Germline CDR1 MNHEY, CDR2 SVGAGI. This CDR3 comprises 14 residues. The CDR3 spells CASTNFLGAGEAFF. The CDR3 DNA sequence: TGTGCCAGCACCAACTTCCTCGGGGCAGGAGAAGCTTTCTTT.

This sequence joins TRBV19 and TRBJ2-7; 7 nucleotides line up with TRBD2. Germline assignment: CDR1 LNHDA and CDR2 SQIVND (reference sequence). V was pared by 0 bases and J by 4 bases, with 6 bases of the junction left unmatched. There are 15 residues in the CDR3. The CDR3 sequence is CASSIEGRGRYEQYF. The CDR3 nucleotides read TGTGCCAGTAGTATAGAAGGGAGGGGAAGATACGAGCAGTACTTC.

The CDR3 region has the DNA TGTGCCAGCAGCTCGTGGACCTACGAGCAGTACTTC. Encoded protein: CASSSWTYEQYF. The chain recombines TRBV6-2 or TRBV6-3 with TRBJ2-7; no firm D call. Trimming pared 6 bases from V and 2 bases from J, leaving 8 bases between. Germline CDR1 reads MNHEY; CDR2 reads SVGEGT. This CDR3 is built from 12 residues.

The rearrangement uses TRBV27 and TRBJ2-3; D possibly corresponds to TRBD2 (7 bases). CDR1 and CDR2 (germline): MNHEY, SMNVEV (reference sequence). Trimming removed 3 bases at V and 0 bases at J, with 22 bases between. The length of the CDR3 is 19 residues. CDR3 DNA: TGTGCCAGCAGTTTGGCGATTGCTGGCGGGGGCCTAAGCACAGATACGCAGTATTTT. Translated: CASSLAIAGGGLSTDTQYF.

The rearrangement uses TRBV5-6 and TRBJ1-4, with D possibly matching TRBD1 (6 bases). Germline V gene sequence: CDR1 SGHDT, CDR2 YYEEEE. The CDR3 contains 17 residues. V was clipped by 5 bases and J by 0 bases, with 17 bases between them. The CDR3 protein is CASSPVDSTATNEKLFF. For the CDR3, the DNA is TGTGCCAGCAGTCCTGTGGACAGTACTGCAACTAATGAAAAACTGTTTTTT.

The CDR3 DNA is TGCGCCAGCAGCCAAGATCGGATTGGAGGGGAGCTGTTTTTT. The encoded protein is CASSQDRIGGELFF. This chain uses TRBV4-3 with TRBJ2-2; D not certain. V lost 0 bases, J lost 8 bases, and 10 bases lay in between. Germline V CDR1 and CDR2: LGHNA, YSLEER. The CDR3 runs to 14 residues.

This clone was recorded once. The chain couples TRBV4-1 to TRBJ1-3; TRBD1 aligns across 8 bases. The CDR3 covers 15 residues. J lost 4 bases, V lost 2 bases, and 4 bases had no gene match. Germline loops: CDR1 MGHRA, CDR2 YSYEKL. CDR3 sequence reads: CASSQRTGIGNTIYF. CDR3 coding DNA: TGCGCCAGCAGCCAAAGGACAGGGATCGGAAACACCATATATTTT.

In DNA form, the CDR3 reads TGTGCCAGCAGCCAACCGACAGGGAGGGTCCAAGAGACCCAGTACTTC. Protein product: CASSQPTGRVQETQYF. This sequence joins TRBV3-1 (or the pseudogene TRBV3-2) and TRBJ2-5; TRBD1 or TRBD2 may be the D gene (7 bases each). The germline V and J ends were trimmed by 2 bases and 1 base, with 14 bases remaining between them. Germline CDR1 and CDR2: LGHDT and YNNKEL (reference sequence). This CDR3 comprises 16 residues.

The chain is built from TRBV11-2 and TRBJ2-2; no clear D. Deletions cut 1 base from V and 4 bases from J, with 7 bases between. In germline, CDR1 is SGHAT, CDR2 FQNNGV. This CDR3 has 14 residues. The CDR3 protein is CASSLVEFTGELFF. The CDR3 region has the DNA TGTGCCAGCAGCTTAGTCGAGTTCACCGGGGAGCTGTTTTTT.

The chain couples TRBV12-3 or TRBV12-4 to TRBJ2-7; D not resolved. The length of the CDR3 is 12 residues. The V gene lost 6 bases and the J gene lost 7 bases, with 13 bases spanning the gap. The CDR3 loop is CASSLGRWEQYF. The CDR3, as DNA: TGTGCCAGCAGCCTCGGACGTTGGGAGCAGTACTTC.

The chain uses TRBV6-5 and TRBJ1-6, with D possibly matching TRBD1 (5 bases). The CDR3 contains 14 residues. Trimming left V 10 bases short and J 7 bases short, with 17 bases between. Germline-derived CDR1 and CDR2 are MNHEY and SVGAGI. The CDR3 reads CATSGGVENSPLHF. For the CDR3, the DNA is TGTGCCACCTCGGGAGGGGTGGAAAATTCACCCCTCCACTTT.

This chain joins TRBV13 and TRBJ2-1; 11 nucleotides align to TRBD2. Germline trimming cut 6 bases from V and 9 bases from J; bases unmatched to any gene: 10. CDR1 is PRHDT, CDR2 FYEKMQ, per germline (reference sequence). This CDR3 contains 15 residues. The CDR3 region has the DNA TGTGCCAGCAGGTCTCTAGCGGGGGGCCTCACTGAGCAGTTCTTC. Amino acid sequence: CASRSLAGGLTEQFF.

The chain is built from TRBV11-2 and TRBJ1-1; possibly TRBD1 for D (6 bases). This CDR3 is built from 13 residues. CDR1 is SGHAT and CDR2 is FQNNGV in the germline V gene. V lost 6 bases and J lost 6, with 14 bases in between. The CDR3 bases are TGTGCCAGCAGTCTTTACAGGGAACCTGAAGCTTTCTTT. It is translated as CASSLYREPEAFF.

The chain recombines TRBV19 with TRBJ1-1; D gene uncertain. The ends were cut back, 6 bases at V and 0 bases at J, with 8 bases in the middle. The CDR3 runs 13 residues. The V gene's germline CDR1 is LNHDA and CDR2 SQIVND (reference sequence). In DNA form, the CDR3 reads TGTGCCAGTAGCGATGACATGAACACTGAAGCTTTCTTT. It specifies CASSDDMNTEAFF.